This T cell receptor beta chain was found in a study of cytomegalovirus exposure and HLA in healthy donors. Overall study context: Among around 200 million T cells, an earlier analysis found roughly 120 million unique TCR beta sequences. Findings of the study overall: Further analysis, carried out later, found HLA-associated TCR beta chains more clonally expanded than equally common other chains.

Healthy donors of bone marrow made up the group. Deletions cut 6 bases from V and 7 bases from J, with 9 bases between. Germline V CDR1 and CDR2: LNHDA, SQIVND (reference sequence). The CDR3 has 12 residues. With respect to this clone: Its antigen is currently unknown.

With 60 Vbeta and 13 Jbeta primers, the PCR was carried out. This table comes from immunoSEQ multiplex PCR, and its TCRdb copy is limited to in-frame clones, with some not included. This table holds approximately 150,000 clones, 60% to 80% found once. The source is a man younger than 35 in good health and CMV-seropositive. Sequenced input: PBMCs. J is TRBJ1-4 and V is TRBV19; D remains ambiguous. For the CDR3, the DNA is TGTGCCAGTAGATTCCGGTCTGAAAAACTGTTTTTT. This codes for CASRFRSEKLFF. The entire variable domain, with the rest obtained from reference TRBV19 and TRBJ1-4, is as follows: DGGITQSPKYLFRKEGQNVTLSCEQNLNHDAMYWYRQDPGQGLRLIYYSQIVNDFQKGDIAEGYSVSREKKESFPLTVTSAQKNPTAFYLCASRFRSEKLFFGSGTQLSVL.